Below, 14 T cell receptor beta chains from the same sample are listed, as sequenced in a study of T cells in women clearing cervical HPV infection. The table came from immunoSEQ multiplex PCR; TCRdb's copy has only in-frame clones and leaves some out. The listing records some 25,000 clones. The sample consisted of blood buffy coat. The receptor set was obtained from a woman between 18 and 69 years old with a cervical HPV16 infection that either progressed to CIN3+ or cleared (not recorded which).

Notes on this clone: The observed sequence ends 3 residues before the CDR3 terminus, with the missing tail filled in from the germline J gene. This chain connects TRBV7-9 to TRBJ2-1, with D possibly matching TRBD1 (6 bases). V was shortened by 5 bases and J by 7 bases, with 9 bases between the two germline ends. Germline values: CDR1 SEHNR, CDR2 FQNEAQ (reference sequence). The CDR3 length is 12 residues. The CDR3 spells CASSQDRNEQFF. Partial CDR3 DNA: TGTGCCAGCAGCCAAGACAGGAATGAG.

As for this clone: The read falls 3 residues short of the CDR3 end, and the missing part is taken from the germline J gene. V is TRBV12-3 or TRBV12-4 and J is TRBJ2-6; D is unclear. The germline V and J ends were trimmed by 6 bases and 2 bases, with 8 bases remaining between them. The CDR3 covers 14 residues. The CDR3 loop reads CASRATTGANVLTF. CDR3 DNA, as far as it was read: TGTGCCAGCAGAGCTACCACTGGGGCCAACGTC.

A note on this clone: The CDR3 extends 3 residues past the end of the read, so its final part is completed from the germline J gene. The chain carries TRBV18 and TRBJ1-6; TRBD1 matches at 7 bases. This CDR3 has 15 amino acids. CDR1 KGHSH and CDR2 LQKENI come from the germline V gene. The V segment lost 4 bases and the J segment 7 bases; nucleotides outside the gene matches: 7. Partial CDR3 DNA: TGTGCCAGCTCACGGACTCAGGGGGAAAATTCACCC. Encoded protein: CASSRTQGENSP. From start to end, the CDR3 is CASSRTQGENSPLHF.

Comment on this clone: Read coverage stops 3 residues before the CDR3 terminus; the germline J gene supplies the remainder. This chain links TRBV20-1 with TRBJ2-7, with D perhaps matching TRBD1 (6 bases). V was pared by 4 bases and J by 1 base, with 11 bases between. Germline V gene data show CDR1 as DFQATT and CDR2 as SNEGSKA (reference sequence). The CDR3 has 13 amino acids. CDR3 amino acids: CSATGQLSYEQYF. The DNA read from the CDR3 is TGCAGTGCTACCGGACAGTTATCCTACGAG.

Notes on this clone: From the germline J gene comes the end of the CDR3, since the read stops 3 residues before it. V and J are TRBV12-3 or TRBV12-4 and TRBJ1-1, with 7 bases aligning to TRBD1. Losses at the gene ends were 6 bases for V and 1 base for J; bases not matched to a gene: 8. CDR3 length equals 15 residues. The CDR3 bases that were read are TGTGCCAGCAGCTTAAGGGGGCGGGGGAACACTGAA. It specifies CASSLRGRGNTE. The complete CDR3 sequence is CASSLRGRGNTEAFF.

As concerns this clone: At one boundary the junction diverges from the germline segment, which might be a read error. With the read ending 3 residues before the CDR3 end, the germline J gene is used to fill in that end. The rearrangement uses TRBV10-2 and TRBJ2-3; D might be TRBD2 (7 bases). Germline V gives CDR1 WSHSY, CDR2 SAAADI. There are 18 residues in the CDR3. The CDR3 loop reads CPSSPRSVRGGNTDTQYF. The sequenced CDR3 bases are TGCCCCAGCAGCCCAAGGTCTGTAAGGGGGGGAAACACAGATACG.

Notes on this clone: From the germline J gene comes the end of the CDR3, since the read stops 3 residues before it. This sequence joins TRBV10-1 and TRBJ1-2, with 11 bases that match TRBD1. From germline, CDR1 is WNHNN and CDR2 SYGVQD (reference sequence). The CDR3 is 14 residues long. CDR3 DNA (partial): TGCGCCAGCAGTCCAGGACAGGGGGCGAAAAGC. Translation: CASSPGQGAKS. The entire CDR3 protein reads CASSPGQGAKSYTF.

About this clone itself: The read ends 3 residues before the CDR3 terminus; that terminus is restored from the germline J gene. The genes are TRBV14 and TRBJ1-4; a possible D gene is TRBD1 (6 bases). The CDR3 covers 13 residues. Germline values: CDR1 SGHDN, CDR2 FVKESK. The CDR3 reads CASSSQGYGELFF. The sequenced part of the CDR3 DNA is TGTGCCAGCAGCAGCCAGGGGTACGGGGAA.

The CDR3 loop is CAWTSGPNTGELFF. The sequenced CDR3 bases are TGTGCCTGGACGAGCGGACCGAACACCGGGGAG. The chain carries TRBV30 and TRBJ2-2, with a possible D match to TRBD2 (5 bases). Read coverage stops 3 residues before the CDR3 terminus; the germline J gene supplies the remainder. The germline V and J ends were trimmed by 4 bases and 0 bases, with 9 bases remaining between them. The CDR3 covers 14 residues. Germline V CDR1 and CDR2: GTSNPN, SVGIG (reference sequence).

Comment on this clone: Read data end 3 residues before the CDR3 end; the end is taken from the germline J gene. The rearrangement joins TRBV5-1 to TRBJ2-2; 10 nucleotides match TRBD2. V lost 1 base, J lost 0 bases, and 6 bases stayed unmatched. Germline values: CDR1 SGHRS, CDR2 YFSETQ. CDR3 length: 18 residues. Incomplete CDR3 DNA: TGCGCCAGCAGCTTGAAGGCTAGCGGGAGCTCGAACACCGGGGAG. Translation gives CASSLKASGSSNTGE. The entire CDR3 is CASSLKASGSSNTGELFF.

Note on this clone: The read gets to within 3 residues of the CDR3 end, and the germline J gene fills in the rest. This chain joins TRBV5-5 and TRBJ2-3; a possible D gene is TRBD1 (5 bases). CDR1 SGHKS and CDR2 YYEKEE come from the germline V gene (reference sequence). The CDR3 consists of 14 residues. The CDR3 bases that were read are TGTGCCAGCAGCTTGGCAGGGCGAGGTCAGCCG. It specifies CASSLAGRGQP. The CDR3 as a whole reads CASSLAGRGQPQYF.

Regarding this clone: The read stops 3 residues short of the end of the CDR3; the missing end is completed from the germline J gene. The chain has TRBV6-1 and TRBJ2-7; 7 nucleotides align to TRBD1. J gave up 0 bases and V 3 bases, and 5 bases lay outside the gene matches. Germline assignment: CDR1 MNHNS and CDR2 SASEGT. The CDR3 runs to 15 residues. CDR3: CASSDAGGYSYEQYF. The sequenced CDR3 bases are TGTGCCAGCAGTGACGCAGGGGGATACTCCTACGAG.

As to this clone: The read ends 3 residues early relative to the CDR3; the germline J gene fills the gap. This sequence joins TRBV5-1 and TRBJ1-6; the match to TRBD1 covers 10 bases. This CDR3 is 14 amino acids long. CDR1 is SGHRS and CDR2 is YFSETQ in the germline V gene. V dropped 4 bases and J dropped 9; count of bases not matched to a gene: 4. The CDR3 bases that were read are TGCGCCAGCAGCGTGGGACAGGGGAGTTCACCC. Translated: CASSVGQGSSP. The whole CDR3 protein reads CASSVGQGSSPLHF.

The CDR3 sequence is CASSDPGLGANVLFF. The part of the CDR3 DNA that was read is TGTGCCAGTAGTGACCCGGGCTTAGGGGCCAACGTG. V is TRBV19 and J is TRBJ2-2; possibly TRBD1 for D (5 bases). Coverage ceases 3 residues before the CDR3 finishes, and the germline J gene fills in the end. The CDR3 loop spans 15 amino acids. Germline V lookup: CDR1 LNHDA, CDR2 SQIVND (reference sequence).